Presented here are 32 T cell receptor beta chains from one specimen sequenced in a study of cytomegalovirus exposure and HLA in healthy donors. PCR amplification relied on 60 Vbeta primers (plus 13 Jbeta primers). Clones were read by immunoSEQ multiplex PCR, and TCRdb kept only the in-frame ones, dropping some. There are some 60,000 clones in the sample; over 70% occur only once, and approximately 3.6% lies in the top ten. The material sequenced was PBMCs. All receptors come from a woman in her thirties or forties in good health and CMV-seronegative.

The CDR3 bases are TGCGCCAGCAGTACCGGGACAGGCTCTCAGCCCCAGCATTTT. This gives the protein CASSTGTGSQPQHF. The chain carries TRBV5-1 and TRBJ1-5; 8 nucleotides line up with TRBD1. The length of the CDR3 is 14 residues. Germline V gene sequence: CDR1 SGHRS, CDR2 YFSETQ. V was pared by 5 bases and J by 6 bases, with 7 bases of the junction left unmatched. The variable domain in full, with the rest retrieved from reference TRBV5-1 and TRBJ1-5, is KAGVTQTPRYLIKTRGQQVTLSCSPISGHRSVSWYQQTPGQGLQFLFEYFSETQRNKGNFPGRFSGRQFSNSRSEMNVSTLELGDSALYLCASSTGTGSQPQHFGDGTRLSIL.

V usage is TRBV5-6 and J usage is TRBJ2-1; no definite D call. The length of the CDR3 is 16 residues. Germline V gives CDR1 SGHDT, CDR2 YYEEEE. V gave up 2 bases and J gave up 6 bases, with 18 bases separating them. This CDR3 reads CASSLRLTSISNEQFF. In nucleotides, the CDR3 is TGTGCCAGCAGCTTAAGACTCACGTCAATTAGCAATGAGCAGTTCTTC.

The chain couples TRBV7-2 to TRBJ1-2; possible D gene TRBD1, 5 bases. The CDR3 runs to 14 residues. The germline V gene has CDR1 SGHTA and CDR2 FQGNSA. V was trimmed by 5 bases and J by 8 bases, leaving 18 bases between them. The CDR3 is CASSQNTGTIGYTF. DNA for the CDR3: TGTGCCAGCAGCCAAAACACCGGGACTATCGGCTACACCTTC.

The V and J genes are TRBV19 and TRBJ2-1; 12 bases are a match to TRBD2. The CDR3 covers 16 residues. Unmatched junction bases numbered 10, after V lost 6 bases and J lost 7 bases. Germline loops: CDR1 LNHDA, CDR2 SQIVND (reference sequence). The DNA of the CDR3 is TGTGCCAGTAGCTCCGATAGACTAGCGGGAGTGAATGAGCAGTTCTTC. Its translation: CASSSDRLAGVNEQFF. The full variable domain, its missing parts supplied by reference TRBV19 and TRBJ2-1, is DGGITQSPKYLFRKEGQNVTLSCEQNLNHDAMYWYRQDPGQGLRLIYYSQIVNDFQKGDIAEGYSVSREKKESFPLTVTSAQKNPTAFYLCASSSDRLAGVNEQFFGPGTRLTVL.

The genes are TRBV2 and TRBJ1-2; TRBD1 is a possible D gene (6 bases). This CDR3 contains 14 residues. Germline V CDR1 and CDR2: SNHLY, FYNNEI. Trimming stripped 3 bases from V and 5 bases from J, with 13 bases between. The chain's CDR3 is CASSERGSNYGYTF. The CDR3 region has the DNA TGTGCCAGCAGTGAGAGGGGGAGTAATTATGGCTACACCTTC.

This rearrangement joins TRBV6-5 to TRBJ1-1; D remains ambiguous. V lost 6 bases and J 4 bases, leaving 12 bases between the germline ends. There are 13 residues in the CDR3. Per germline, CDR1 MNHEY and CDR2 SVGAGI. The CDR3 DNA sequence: TGTGCCAGCAGGGGCTTGCGGGCCACTGAAGCTTTCTTT. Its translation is CASRGLRATEAFF.

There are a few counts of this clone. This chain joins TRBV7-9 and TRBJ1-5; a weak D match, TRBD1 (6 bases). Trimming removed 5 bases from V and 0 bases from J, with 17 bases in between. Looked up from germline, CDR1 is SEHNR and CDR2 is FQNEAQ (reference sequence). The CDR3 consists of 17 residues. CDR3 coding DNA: TGTGCCAGCAGCCCCGGGACACAGTCGTATAGCAATCAGCCCCAGCATTTT. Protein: CASSPGTQSYSNQPQHF.

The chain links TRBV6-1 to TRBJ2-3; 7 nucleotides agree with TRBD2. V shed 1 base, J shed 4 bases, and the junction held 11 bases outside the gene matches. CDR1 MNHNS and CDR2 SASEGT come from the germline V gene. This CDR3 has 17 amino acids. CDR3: CASSEGQLALVADTQYF. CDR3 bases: TGTGCCAGCAGTGAAGGGCAACTAGCGTTGGTCGCAGATACGCAGTATTTT.

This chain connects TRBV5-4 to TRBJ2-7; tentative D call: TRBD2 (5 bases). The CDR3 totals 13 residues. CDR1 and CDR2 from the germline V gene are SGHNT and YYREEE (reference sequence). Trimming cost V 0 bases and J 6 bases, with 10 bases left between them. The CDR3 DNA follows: TGTGCCAGCAGCTTGGACAGACGGGGCGAGCAGTACTTC. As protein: CASSLDRRGEQYF. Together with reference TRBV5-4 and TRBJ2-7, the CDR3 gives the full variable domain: ETGVTQSPTHLIKTRGQQVTLRCSSQSGHNTVSWYQQALGQGPQFIFQYYREEENGRGNFPPRFSGLQFPNYSSELNVNALELDDSALYLCASSLDRRGEQYFGPGTRLTVT.

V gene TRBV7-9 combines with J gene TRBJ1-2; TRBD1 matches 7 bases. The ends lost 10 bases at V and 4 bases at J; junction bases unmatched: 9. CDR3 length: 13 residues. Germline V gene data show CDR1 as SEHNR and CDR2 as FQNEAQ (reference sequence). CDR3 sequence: CATATGQSYGYTF. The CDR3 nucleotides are TGTGCCACCGCGACAGGGCAATCCTATGGCTACACCTTC.

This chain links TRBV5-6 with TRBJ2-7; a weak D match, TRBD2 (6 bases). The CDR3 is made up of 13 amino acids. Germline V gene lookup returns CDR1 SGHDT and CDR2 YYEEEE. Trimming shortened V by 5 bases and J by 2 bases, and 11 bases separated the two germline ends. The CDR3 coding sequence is TGTGCCAGCAGGGGGCGGGGCGCCTACGAGCAGTACTTC. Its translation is CASRGRGAYEQYF.

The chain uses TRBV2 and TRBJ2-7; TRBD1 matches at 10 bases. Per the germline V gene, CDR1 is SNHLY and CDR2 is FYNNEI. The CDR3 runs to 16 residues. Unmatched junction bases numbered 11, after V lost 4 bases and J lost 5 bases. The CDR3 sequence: CASSAGQGGRGHEQYF. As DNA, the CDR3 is TGTGCCAGCAGTGCCGGACAGGGGGGAAGGGGCCACGAGCAGTACTTC.

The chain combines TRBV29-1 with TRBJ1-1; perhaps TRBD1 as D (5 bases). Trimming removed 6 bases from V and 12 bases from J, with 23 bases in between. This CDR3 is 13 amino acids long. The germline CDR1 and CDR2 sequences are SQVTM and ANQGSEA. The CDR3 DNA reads TGCAGCGTCGACCCAGGGAATTCAGGCTCAACTTTCTTT. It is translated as CSVDPGNSGSTFF.

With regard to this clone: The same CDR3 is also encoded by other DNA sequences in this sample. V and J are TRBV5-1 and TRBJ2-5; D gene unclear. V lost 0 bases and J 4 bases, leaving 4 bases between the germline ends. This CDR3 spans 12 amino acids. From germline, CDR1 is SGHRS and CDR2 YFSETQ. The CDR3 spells CASSLARETQYF. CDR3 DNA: TGCGCCAGCAGCTTGGCCCGAGAGACCCAGTACTTC.

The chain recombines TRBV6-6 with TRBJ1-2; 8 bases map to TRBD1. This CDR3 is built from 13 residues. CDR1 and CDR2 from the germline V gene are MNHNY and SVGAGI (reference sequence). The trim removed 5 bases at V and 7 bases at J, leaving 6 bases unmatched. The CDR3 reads CASSPGTGRGYTF. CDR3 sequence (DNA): TGTGCCAGCAGTCCCGGGACAGGACGTGGCTACACCTTC.

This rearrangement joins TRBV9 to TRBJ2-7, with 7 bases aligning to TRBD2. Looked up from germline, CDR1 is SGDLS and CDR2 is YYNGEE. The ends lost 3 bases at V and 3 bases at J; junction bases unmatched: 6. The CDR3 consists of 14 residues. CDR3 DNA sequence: TGTGCCAGCAGCGAGGAGGCGGGAGACTACGAGCAGTACTTC. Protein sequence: CASSEEAGDYEQYF.

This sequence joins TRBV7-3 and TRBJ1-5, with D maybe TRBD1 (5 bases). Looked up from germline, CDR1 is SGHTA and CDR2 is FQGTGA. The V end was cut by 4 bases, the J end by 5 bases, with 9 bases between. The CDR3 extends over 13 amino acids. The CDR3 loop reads CASSWDWDQPQHF. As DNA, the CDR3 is TGTGCCAGCAGCTGGGACTGGGATCAGCCCCAGCATTTT. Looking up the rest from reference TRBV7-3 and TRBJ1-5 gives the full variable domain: GAGVSQTPSNKVTEKGKYVELRCDPISGHTALYWYRQSLGQGPEFLIYFQGTGAADDSGLPNDRFFAVRPEGSVSTLKIQRTERGDSAVYLCASSWDWDQPQHFGDGTRLSIL.

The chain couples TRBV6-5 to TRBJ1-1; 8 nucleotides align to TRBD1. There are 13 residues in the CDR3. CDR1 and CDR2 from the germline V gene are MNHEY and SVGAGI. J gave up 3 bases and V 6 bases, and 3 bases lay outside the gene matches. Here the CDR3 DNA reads TGTGCCAGCAGGTTGACAGGGGACACTGAAGCTTTCTTT. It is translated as CASRLTGDTEAFF.

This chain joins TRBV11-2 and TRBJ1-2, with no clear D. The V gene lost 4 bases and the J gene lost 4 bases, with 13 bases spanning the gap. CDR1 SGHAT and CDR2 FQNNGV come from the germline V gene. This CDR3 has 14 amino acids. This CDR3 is CASSSNSWLYGYTF. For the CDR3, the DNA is TGTGCCAGCAGCTCTAACAGCTGGCTCTATGGCTACACCTTC.

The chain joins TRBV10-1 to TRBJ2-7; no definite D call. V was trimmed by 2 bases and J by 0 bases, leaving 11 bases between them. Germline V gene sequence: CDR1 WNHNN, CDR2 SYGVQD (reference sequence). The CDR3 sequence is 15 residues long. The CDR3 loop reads CASSEGSASSYEQYF. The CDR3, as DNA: TGCGCCAGCAGTGAGGGTAGTGCAAGCTCCTACGAGCAGTACTTC.

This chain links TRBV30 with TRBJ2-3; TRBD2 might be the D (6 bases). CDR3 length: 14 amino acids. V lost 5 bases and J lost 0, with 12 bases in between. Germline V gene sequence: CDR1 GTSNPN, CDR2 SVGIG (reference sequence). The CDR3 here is CAWSLAVSTDTQYF. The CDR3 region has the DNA TGTGCCTGGTCATTAGCGGTTAGCACAGATACGCAGTATTTT.

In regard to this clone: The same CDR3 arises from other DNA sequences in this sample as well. The CDR3 bases are TGTGCCAGTAGTATAGGACAGGGAGGCAATCAGCCCCAGCATTTT. Translation: CASSIGQGGNQPQHF. This chain connects TRBV19 to TRBJ1-5; 7 bases fit TRBD1. Germline CDR1 is LNHDA and CDR2 is SQIVND (reference sequence). Trimming cost V 1 base and J 2 bases; bases outside gene matches: 2. The CDR3 sequence is 15 residues long.

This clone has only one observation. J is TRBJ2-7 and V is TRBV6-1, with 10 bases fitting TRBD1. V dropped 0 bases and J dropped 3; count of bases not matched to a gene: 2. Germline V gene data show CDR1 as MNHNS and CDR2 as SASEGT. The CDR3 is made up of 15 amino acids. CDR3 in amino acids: CASSEAGTGDYEQYF. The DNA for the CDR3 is TGTGCCAGCAGTGAAGCTGGGACAGGGGACTACGAGCAGTACTTC.

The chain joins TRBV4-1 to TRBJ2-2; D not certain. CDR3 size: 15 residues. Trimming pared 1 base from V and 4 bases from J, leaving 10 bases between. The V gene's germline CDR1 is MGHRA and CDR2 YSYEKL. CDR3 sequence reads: CASSQVEVSTGELFF. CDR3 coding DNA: TGCGCCAGCAGCCAAGTTGAAGTGAGCACCGGGGAGCTGTTTTTT.

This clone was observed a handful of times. The CDR3 reads CASTGTGVMNTEAFF. The CDR3 nucleotides are TGTGCCAGTACAGGGACAGGAGTCATGAACACTGAAGCTTTCTTT. V and J are TRBV19 and TRBJ1-1, with TRBD1 matching over 8 bases. Germline loops: CDR1 LNHDA, CDR2 SQIVND (reference sequence). The CDR3 runs 15 residues. Trimming at V came to 7 bases and at J to 0 bases, leaving 7 bases not matched to a gene. The entire variable domain, with the rest obtained from reference TRBV19 and TRBJ1-1, is as follows: DGGITQSPKYLFRKEGQNVTLSCEQNLNHDAMYWYRQDPGQGLRLIYYSQIVNDFQKGDIAEGYSVSREKKESFPLTVTSAQKNPTAFYLCASTGTGVMNTEAFFGQGTRLTVV.

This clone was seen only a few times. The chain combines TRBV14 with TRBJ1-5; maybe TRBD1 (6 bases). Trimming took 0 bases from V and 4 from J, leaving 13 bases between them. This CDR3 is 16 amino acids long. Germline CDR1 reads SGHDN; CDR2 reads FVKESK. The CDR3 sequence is CASSQDRAGENQPQHF. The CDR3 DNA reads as TGTGCCAGCAGCCAAGATAGGGCAGGGGAGAATCAGCCCCAGCATTTT.

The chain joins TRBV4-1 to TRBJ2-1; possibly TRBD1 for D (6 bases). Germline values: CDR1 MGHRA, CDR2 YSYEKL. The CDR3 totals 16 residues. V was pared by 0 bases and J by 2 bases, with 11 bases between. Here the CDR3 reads CASSQDLGQTYNEQFF. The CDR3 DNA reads TGCGCCAGCAGCCAAGATCTAGGACAGACCTACAATGAGCAGTTCTTC.

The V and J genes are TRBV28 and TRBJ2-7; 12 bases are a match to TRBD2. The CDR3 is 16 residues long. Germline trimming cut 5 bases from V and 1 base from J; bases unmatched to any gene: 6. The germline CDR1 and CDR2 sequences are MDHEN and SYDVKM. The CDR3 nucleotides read TGTGCCAGCAGTCTCAGACTAGCGGGAGAGTCCTACGAGCAGTACTTC. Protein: CASSLRLAGESYEQYF. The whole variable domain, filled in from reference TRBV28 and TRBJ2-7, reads DVKVTQSSRYLVKRTGEKVFLECVQDMDHENMFWYRQDPGLGLRLIYFSYDVKMKEKGDIPEGYSVSREKKERFSLILESASTNQTSMYLCASSLRLAGESYEQYFGPGTRLTVT.

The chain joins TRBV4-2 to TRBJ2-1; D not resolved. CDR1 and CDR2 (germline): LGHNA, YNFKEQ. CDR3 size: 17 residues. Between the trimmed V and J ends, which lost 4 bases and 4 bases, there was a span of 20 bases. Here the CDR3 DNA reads TGTGCCAGCAGCCTGCGTCCTAGGCGCTATAATTACAATGAGCAGTTCTTC. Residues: CASSLRPRRYNYNEQFF.

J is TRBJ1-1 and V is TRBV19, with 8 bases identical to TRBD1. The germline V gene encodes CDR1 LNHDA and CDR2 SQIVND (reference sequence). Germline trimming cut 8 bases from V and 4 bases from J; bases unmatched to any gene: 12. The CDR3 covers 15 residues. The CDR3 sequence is CASVFGDRLGTEAFF. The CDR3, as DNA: TGTGCCAGTGTGTTCGGGGACAGGCTCGGCACTGAAGCTTTCTTT. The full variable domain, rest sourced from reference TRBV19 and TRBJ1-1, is DGGITQSPKYLFRKEGQNVTLSCEQNLNHDAMYWYRQDPGQGLRLIYYSQIVNDFQKGDIAEGYSVSREKKESFPLTVTSAQKNPTAFYLCASVFGDRLGTEAFFGQGTRLTVV.

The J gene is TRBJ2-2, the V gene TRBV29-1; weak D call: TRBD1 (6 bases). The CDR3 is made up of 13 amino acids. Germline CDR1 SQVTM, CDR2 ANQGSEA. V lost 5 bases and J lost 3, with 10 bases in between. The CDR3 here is CSVIQGYTGELFF. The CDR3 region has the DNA TGCAGCGTTATACAGGGTTACACCGGGGAGCTGTTTTTT.

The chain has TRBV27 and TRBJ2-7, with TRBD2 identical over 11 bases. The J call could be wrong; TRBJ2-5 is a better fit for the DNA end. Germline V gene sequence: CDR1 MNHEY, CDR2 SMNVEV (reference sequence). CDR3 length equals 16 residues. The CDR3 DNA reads TGTGCCAGCAGTTTAACCGGGACTAGCGGTGGGGAGACCCAGTACTTC. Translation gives CASSLTGTSGGETQYF.